In its sample, the clone carrying this T cell receptor (beta chain) was seen many times. What it recognizes is unknown. The TCR library protocol attached unique molecular identifiers to the individual cDNA molecules. TCRdb reanalysed the 5' RACE reads using MiXCR and keeps one entry per CDR3 protein. Here the sample spans 98,000 or so distinct CDR3 sequences, 9.5% to 13% being singletons. The data were taken from a study of early T cells in non-severe SARS-CoV-2 infection. Study-wide context: Unsorted whole blood bulk RNA was sequenced, with unpaired chains. General study points: CD4 and private specificities were missed by VDJdb matching, which favored anti-spike CD8 responses.

The TCR was taken from an adult who was a healthcare worker with PCR-confirmed SARS-CoV-2 infection or an uninfected control (not recorded which). The source material was whole blood.

The CDR3 bases are TGTGCCAGCAGTTTACCCCTGGGCGCCAATCAGCCCCAGCATTTT. Amino acid sequence: CASSLPLGANQPQHF. The chain is built from TRBV28 and TRBJ1-5; D not certain. CDR1 MDHEN and CDR2 SYDVKM come from the germline V gene. This CDR3 has 15 residues. Trimming left V 2 bases short and J 3 bases short, with 11 bases between.